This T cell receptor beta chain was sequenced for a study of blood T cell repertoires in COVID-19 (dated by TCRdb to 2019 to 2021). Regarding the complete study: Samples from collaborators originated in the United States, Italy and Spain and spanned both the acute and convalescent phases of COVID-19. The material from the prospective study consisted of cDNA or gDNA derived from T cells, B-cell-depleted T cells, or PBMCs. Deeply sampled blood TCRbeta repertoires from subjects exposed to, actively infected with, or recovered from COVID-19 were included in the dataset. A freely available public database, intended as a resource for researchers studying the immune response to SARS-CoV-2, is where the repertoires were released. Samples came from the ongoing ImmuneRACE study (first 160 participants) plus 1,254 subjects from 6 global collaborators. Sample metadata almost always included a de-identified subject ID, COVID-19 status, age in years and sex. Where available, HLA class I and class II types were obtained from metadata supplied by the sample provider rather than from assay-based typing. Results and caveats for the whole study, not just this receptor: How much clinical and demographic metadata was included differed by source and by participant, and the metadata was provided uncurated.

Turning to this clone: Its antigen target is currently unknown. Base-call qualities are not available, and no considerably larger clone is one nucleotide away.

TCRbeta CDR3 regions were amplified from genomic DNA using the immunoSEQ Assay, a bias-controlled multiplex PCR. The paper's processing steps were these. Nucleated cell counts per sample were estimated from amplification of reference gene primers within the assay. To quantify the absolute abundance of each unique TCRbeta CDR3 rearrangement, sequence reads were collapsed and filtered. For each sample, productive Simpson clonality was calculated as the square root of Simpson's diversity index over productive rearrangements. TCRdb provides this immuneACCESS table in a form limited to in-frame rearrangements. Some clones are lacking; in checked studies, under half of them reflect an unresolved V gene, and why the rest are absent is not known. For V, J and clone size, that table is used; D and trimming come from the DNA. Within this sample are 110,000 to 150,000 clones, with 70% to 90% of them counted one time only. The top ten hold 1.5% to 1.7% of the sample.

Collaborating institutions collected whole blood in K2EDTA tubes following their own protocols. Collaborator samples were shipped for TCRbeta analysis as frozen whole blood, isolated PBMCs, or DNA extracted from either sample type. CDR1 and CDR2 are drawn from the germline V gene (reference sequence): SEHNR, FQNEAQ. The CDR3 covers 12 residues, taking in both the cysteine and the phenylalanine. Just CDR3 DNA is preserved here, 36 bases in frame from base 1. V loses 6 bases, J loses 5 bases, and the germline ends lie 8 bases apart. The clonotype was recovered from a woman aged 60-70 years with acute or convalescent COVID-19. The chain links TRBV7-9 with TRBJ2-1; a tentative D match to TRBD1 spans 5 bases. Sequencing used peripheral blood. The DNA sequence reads TGTGCCAGCAGTCGCAGGGACAATGAGCAGTTCTTC. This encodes CASSRRDNEQFF.